This T cell receptor beta chain was recorded in a study of blood T cell repertoires in COVID-19. Study in general: The United States, Italy and Spain were the sources of the acute and convalescent COVID-19 samples. PBMCs, B-cell-depleted T cells, or T cells provided the cDNA or gDNA that made up the material.

Authors' processing steps: Researchers report that nucleated cell counts were estimated from reference gene primer amplification. Data came from immunoSEQ multiplex PCR; TCRdb stores just in-frame clones and leaves some out. V, J and clone size reflect that table, while D and trimming were determined from the DNA. The sample shows 80,000 to 95,000 clones, roughly 79% of them seen only once. Per the germline V gene, CDR1 is SQVTM and CDR2 is ANQGSEA. The CDR3 has 13 residues. Deletions cut 1 base from V and 9 bases from J, with 13 bases between. The sequence was collected from a woman aged 80 or over with acute or convalescent COVID-19. The chain employs TRBV29-1 and TRBJ2-1; possible D gene TRBD1, 6 bases. What was sequenced was peripheral blood. The CDR3 reads CSVEGGPGTEQFF. The DNA for the CDR3 is TGCAGCGTTGAAGGGGGGCCCGGGACTGAGCAGTTCTTC.